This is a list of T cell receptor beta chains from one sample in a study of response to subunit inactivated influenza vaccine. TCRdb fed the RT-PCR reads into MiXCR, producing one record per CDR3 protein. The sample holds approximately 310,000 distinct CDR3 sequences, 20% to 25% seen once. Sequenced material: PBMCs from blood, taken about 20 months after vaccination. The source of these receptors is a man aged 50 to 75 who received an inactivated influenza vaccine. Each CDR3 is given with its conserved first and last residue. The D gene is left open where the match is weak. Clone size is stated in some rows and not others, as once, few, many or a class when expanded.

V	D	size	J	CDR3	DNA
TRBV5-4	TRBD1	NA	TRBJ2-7	CASSTAGTGRYEQYF	TGTGCCAGCAGCACAGCCGGGACAGGCCGTTACGAGCAGTACTTC
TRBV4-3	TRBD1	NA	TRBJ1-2	CASSPYAGLEQGGLGGYTF	TGCGCCAGCAGCCCCTACGCGGGACTTGAACAGGGGGGGCTAGGGGGCTACACCTTC
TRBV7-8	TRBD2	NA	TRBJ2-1	CASSLGLAGPYNEQFF	TGTGCCAGCAGCTTAGGACTAGCGGGACCCTACAATGAGCAGTTCTTC
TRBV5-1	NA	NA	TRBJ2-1	CASSFTGLIYNEQFF	TGCGCCAGCAGCTTCACAGGACTAATATACAATGAGCAGTTCTTC
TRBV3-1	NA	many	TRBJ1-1	CASSQLGGTEAFF	TGTGCCAGCAGCCAGCTAGGGGGCACTGAAGCTTTCTTT
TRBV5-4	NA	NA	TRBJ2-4	CASSLQGGRQNIQYF	TGTGCCAGCAGCCTACAGGGAGGTCGCCAAAACATTCAGTACTTC
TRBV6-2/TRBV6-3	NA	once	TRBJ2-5	CASSYRVQPGQYF	TGTGCCAGCAGTTACCGGGTGCAACCCGGCCAGTACTTC
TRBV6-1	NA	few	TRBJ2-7	CASSRGLIGGYEQYF	TGTGCCAGCAGTCGTGGTCTCATTGGGGGCTACGAGCAGTACTTC
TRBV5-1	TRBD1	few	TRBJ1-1	CASSPSDRRNTEAFF	TGCGCCAGCAGTCCCTCGGACAGGAGGAACACTGAAGCTTTCTTT
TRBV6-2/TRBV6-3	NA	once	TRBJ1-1	CASSYTTNTEAFF	TGTGCCAGCAGTTACACAACGAACACTGAAGCTTTCTTT
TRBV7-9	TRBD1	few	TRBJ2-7	CASSSGQEIYEQYF	TGTGCCAGCAGCTCGGGACAGGAGATCTACGAGCAGTACTTC
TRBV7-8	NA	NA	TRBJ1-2	CASSGGQGPYGYTF	TGTGCCAGCAGCGGCGGGCAGGGGCCTTATGGCTACACCTTC
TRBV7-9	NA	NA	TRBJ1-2	CASSFEFNYGYTF	TGTGCCAGCAGCTTTGAATTTAACTATGGCTACACCTTC
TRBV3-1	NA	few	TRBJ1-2	CASSQQYAEGYGYTF	TGTGCCAGCAGCCAACAATACGCGGAGGGCTATGGCTACACCTTC
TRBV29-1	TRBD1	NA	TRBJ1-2	CSVDTRGRLHGYTF	TGCAGCGTCGATACCAGGGGGCGTTTACATGGCTACACCTTC
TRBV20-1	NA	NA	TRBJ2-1	CSARDRIQYNEQFF	TGCAGTGCTAGAGATCGGATCCAATACAATGAGCAGTTCTTC
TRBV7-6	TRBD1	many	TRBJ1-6	CASSSRGDRVHSPLHF	TGTGCCAGCAGCTCAAGAGGGGACAGGGTCCATTCACCCCTCCACTTT
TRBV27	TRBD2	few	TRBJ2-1	CASSASGTSGVKFF	TGTGCCAGCAGTGCATCCGGGACTAGCGGGGTGAAGTTCTTC
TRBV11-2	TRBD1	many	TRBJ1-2	CASSLGQGGGYTF	TGTGCCAGCAGCTTAGGACAGGGCGGTGGCTACACCTTC
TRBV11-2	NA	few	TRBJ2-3	CASSAGTAPGTLFTDTQYF	TGTGCCAGCAGCGCCGGGACGGCCCCCGGGACCTTATTCACAGATACGCAGTATTTT
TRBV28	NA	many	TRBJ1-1	CASRLGGHTNTEAFF	TGTGCCAGCAGGCTAGGGGGACATACGAACACTGAAGCTTTCTTT
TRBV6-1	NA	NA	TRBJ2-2	CASRRQGIFGELFF	TGTGCCAGCAGAAGGCAGGGGATATTCGGGGAGCTGTTTTTT
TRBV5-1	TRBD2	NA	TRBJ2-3	CASSLARGGRALDTQYF	TGCGCCAGCAGCTTGGCCCGTGGCGGGAGGGCCCTAGATACGCAGTATTTT
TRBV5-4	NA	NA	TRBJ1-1	CASSLQRDTEAFF	TGTGCCAGCAGCTTGCAGCGGGACACTGAAGCTTTCTTT
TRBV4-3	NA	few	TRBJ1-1	CASSRSGLSNTEAFF	TGCGCCAGCAGCCGTTCGGGACTTTCGAACACTGAAGCTTTCTTT
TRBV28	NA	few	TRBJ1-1	CASSPDGTEAFF	TGTGCCAGCAGCCCGGACGGCACTGAAGCTTTCTTT
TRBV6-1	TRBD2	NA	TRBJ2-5	CASSQASFVGGTETQYF	TGTGCCAGCAGTCAGGCCAGTTTCGTGGGGGGGACGGAGACCCAGTACTTC
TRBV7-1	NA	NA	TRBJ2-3	CASSSGITDTQYF	TGTGCCAGCAGCTCTGGGATCACAGATACGCAGTATTTT
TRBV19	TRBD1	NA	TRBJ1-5	CASTADRGRVGNQPQHF	TGTGCCAGTACCGCGGACAGGGGGCGGGTCGGCAATCAGCCCCAGCATTTT
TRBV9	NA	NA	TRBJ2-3	CASSVAQGDTQYF	TGTGCCAGCAGCGTAGCTCAGGGGGATACGCAGTATTTT
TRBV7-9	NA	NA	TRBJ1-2	CASSPEGASLGYTF	TGTGCCAGCAGCCCCGAGGGAGCTTCCTTGGGCTACACCTTC
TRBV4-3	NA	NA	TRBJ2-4	CASSQDLPYSAKNIQYF	TGCGCCAGCAGCCAAGATCTCCCCTATAGCGCCAAAAACATTCAGTACTTC
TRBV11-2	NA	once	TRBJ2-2	CASSLVRGMGTGELFF	TGTGCCAGCAGCTTAGTTCGGGGGATGGGCACCGGGGAGCTGTTTTTT
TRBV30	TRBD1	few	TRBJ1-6	CAWNWVGQGIRSYNSPLHF	TGTGCCTGGAATTGGGTCGGACAGGGGATTCGCTCCTATAATTCACCCCTCCACTTT
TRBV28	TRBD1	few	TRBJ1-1	CASSLYRWTGTTEAFF	TGTGCCAGCAGTTTATACCGCTGGACAGGGACCACTGAAGCTTTCTTT
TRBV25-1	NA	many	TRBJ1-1	CASSELRETEAFF	TGTGCCAGCAGTGAATTGCGGGAGACTGAAGCTTTCTTT
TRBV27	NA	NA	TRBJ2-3	CASWEERPDTQYF	TGTGCCAGCTGGGAAGAGAGGCCAGATACGCAGTATTTT
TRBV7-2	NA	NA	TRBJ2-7	CASRSPGQHLEQYF	TGTGCCAGCAGGTCACCGGGACAACATCTCGAGCAGTACTTC
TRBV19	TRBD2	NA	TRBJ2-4	CASSIEGLAGGIGAKNIQYF	TGTGCCAGTAGTATAGAGGGACTAGCGGGAGGTATTGGAGCCAAAAACATTCAGTACTTC
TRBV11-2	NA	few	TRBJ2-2	CASSHGQGGELFF	TGTGCCAGCAGCCACGGTCAAGGGGGGGAGCTGTTTTTT
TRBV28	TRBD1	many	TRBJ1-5	CASRGQGVRNQPQHF	TGTGCCAGCAGAGGACAGGGGGTTCGCAATCAGCCCCAGCATTTT
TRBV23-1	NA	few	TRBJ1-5	CASSQSAVYSNQPQHF	TGCGCCAGCAGTCAATCGGCGGTTTATAGCAATCAGCCCCAGCATTTT
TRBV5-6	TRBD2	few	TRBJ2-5	CASSLEYGGASYF	TGTGCCAGCAGCTTGGAATACGGGGGGGCCTCCTACTTC
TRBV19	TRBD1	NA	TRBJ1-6	CASKGTGYSNSPLHF	TGTGCCAGTAAAGGGACAGGGTACTCGAATTCACCCCTCCACTTT
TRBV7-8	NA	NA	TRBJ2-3	CASSTRRTGTSTDTQYF	TGTGCCAGCAGCACGAGACGGACTGGAACTAGCACAGATACGCAGTATTTT
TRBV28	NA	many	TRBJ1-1	CASSFRRNTEAFF	TGTGCCAGCAGTTTTAGGCGAAACACTGAAGCTTTCTTT
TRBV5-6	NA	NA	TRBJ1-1	CASSPRVRSEAFF	TGTGCCAGCAGCCCAAGGGTCCGGAGTGAAGCTTTCTTT
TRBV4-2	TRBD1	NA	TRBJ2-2	CASSQALMTGSSGTGELFF	TGTGCCAGCAGCCAAGCCTTGATGACAGGGTCGTCGGGCACCGGGGAGCTGTTTTTT
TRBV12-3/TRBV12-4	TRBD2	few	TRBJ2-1	CASSSLAGVHNEQFF	TGTGCCAGCAGTTCCCTAGCGGGAGTTCACAATGAGCAGTTCTTC
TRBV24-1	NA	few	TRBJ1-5	CATSDTGLSSNQPQHF	TGTGCCACCAGTGACACGGGCCTTTCTAGCAATCAGCCCCAGCATTTT
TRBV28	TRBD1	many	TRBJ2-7	CASSLYRTGGFEQYF	TGTGCCAGCAGTTTATATCGGACAGGGGGCTTTGAGCAGTACTTC
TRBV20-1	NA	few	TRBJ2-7	CSASDLREQYF	TGCAGTGCTAGTGACCTACGGGAGCAGTACTTC
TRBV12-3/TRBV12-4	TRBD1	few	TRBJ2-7	CASSRTGGEQYF	TGTGCCAGCAGCCGGACAGGGGGCGAGCAGTACTTC
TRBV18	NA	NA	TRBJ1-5	CASSPSSGREYNQPQHF	TGTGCCAGCTCCCCCAGTTCGGGGCGCGAATACAATCAGCCCCAGCATTTT
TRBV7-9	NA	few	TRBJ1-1	CASSHVRQKKAFF	TGTGCCAGCAGTCATGTCCGACAGAAAAAAGCTTTCTTT